This T cell receptor (beta chain) originates from a study of patients and donors after allogeneic stem cell transplantation. TCRdb re-derived calls from the RT-PCR reads in MiXCR, one entry per CDR3 protein. This table has roughly 880,000 distinct CDR3 sequences, roughly 17% appearing once. This CDR3 is 16 amino acids long. Germline CDR1 is MNHEY and CDR2 is SVGEGT. With 4 bases removed from V and 5 bases from J, the gap between germline ends came to 17 bases. This clonotype came up a few times. The clonotype was recovered from a human donor who was either an allogeneic HSCT recipient or a stem cell or donor lymphocyte infusion donor (not recorded which). It is not recorded whose cells these are; they may come from a transplant donor. The chain is built from TRBV6-2 or TRBV6-3 and TRBJ2-2; D may match TRBD1 or TRBD2 (6 bases each). Material: blood, either unsorted or a sorted T cell fraction (not recorded which). CDR3 coding DNA: TGTGCCAGCAGTTTGATCCAGGGGACTTCGACCGGGGAGCTGTTTTTT. It yields the protein CASSLIQGTSTGELFF.